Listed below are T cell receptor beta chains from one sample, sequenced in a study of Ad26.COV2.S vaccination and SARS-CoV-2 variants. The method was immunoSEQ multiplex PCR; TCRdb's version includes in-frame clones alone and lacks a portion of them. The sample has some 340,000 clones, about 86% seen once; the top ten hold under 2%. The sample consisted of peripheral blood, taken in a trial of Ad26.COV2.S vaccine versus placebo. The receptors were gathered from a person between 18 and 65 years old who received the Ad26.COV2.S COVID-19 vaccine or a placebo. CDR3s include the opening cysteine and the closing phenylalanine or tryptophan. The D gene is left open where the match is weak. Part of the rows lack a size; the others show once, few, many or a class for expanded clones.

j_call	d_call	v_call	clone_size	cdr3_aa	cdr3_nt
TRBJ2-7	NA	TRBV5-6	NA	CASSLAGSYEQYF	TGTGCCAGCAGCTTGGCAGGCAGCTACGAGCAGTACTTC
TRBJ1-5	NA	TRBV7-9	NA	CASSLPDGSTQHF	TGTGCCAGCAGCTTGCCTGATGGGTCGACCCAGCATTTT
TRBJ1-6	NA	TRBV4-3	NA	CASSLGRDNSPLHF	TGCGCCAGCAGCCTTGGACGGGATAATTCACCCCTCCACTTT
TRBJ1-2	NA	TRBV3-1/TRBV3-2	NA	CASSVGPSGYTF	TGTGCCAGCAGTGTCGGACCTTCGGGCTACACCTTC
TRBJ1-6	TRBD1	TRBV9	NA	CASSVGPGQGNSPLHF	TGTGCCAGCAGCGTAGGGCCGGGACAGGGTAATTCACCCCTCCACTTT
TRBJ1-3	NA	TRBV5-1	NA	CASQTGGSGNTIYF	TGCGCCAGCCAAACTGGGGGGTCTGGAAACACCATATATTTT
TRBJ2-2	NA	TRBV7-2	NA	CASSTTRLGELFF	TGTGCCAGCAGTACTACCCGCTTGGGGGAGCTGTTTTTT
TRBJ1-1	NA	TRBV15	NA	CATSRDHSAFEAFF	TGTGCCACCAGCAGAGATCACTCAGCCTTTGAAGCTTTCTTT
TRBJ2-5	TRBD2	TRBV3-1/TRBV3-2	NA	CASSQGRSGGAVQYF	TGTGCCAGCAGCCAAGGTCGTAGCGGGGGGGCCGTCCAGTACTTC
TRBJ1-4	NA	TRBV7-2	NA	CASSLIGAGGRTNEKLFF	TGTGCCAGCAGCTTAATTGGCGCGGGGGGCAGAACTAATGAAAAACTGTTTTTT
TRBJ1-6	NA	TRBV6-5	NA	CASSSLDRSPLHF	TGTGCCAGCAGTTCGTTGGATAGATCACCCCTCCACTTT
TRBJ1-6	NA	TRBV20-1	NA	CSASPRDSYNSPLHF	TGCAGTGCTAGTCCCCGGGACTCCTATAATTCACCCCTCCACTTT
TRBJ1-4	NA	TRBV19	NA	CASSEPGLNEKLFF	TGTGCCAGTAGTGAACCGGGGCTGAATGAAAAACTGTTTTTT
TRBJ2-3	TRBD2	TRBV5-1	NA	CASSLFAGETDTQYF	TGCGCCAGCAGCTTGTTCGCGGGGGAAACAGATACGCAGTATTTT
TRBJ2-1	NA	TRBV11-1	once	CASSLSQYNEQFF	TGTGCCAGCAGCTTATCACAGTACAATGAGCAGTTCTTC
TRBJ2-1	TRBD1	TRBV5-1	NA	CASSKGQGYVEQFF	TGCGCCAGCAGCAAGGGACAGGGGTACGTTGAGCAGTTCTTC
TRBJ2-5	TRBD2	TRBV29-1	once	CSGGGAQETQYF	TGCAGCGGCGGGGGAGCCCAAGAGACCCAGTACTTC